The TCR beta chain described here comes from a study of regulatory T cells in long-lasting Graves disease. The overall study: Patients with new Graves' disease had used antithyroid drugs below 3 months.

Germline loops: CDR1 KGHDR, CDR2 SFDVKD. The CDR3 spans 15 residues. After removal of 12 bases from V and 4 bases from J, the junction contained 13 bases not matched to a gene. This sample's time point: newly diagnosed GD, antithyroid drugs for less than 3 months. The TCR library was made from RNA extracted from PBMCs. An endocrinology unit in Xi'an, China, supplied the patients. HTBI primers from iRepertoire and Arm-PCR of CDR3 regions yielded the TCR beta libraries. A single record per CDR3 protein comes from TCRdb applying MiXCR to the multiplex PCR reads. The sample lists over 200,000 distinct CDR3 sequences, 15% to 20% seen once, with over 20% in the top ten.

Sequenced here: peripheral blood mononuclear cells (PBMCs), sampled at new diagnosis, from a patient treated with antithyroid drugs. The sequence came from a female donor with Graves disease. The chain recombines TRBV24-1 with TRBJ2-3; TRBD1 matches 9 bases. The CDR3 spells CAALRDRARADTQYF. DNA of the CDR3: TGTGCCGCCCTCCGGGACAGGGCACGAGCAGATACGCAGTATTTT.